This passage covers 2 T cell receptor beta chains from one sample sequenced in a study of cytomegalovirus exposure and HLA in healthy donors. The PCR had 60 Vbeta and 13 Jbeta primers. The protocol was immunoSEQ multiplex PCR, while the TCRdb copy is restricted to in-frame clones and leaves out a portion. Recorded here are over 100,000 clones; the top ten clones represent under 2%. Sample: PBMCs. These receptors all come from a woman between 35 and 50 years old in good health and CMV-seropositive.

Here the CDR3 reads CASSQTPGANVLTF. The CDR3 DNA follows: TGTGCCAGCTCCCAAACTCCTGGGGCCAACGTCCTGACTTTC. This chain joins TRBV18 and TRBJ2-6; D uncertain. The CDR3 has 14 residues. Trimming cost V 6 bases and J 2 bases, with 8 bases left between them. CDR1 is KGHSH and CDR2 is LQKENI in the germline V gene.

The chain links TRBV15 to TRBJ2-3; D gene unclear. Germline V lookup: CDR1 LNHNV, CDR2 YYDKDF (reference sequence). This CDR3 has 13 residues. Trimming left V 1 base short and J 0 bases short, with 2 bases between. CDR3 loop: CATSRVSTDTQYF. CDR3 in DNA: TGTGCCACCAGCAGAGTAAGCACAGATACGCAGTATTTT. The variable domain in full, with the rest retrieved from reference TRBV15 and TRBJ2-3, is DAMVIQNPRYQVTQFGKPVTLSCSQTLNHNVMYWYQQKSSQAPKLLFHYYDKDFNNEADTPDNFQSRRPNTSFCFLDIRSPGLGDTAMYLCATSRVSTDTQYFGPGTRLTVL.